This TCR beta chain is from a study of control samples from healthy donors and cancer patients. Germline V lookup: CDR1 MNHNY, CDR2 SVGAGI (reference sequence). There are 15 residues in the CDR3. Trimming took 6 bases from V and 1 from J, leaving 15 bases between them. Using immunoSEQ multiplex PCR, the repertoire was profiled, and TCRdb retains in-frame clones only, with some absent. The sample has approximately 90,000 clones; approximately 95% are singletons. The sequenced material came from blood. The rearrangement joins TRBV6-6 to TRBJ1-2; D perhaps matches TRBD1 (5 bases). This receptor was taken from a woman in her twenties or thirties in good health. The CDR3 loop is CASRFYTQVNYGYTF. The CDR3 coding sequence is TGTGCCAGCAGATTTTATACACAGGTTAACTATGGCTACACCTTC.